This TCR beta chain appears in the sequencing data of a study of T cells in Graves' hyperthyroidism and ophthalmopathy. Study details: Peripheral blood draws took place at initial diagnosis, ahead of any treatment.

From RNA transcripts, TCR beta CDR3 regions were amplified. Researchers ran a first-round RT-PCR on the TCR CDR3 using the HTBI primer set. Each CDR3 protein is one row after TCRdb ran MiXCR on the multiplex PCR reads. The sample includes approximately 630,000 distinct CDR3 sequences, under 20% of them seen just once. Exclusion criteria comprised uncontrolled infection, other autoimmune disease, pregnancy or lactation. The diagnostic basis comprised clinical symptoms, serum thyroxine and TRAb, thyroid ultrasound and orbital computed tomography. Notes on the study in general: Most thyroid clonotypes with frequency above 0.001 were detected in blood.

As for this clonotype: Its antigen is unidentified.

The V end lost 3 bases, the J end lost 4 bases, and 9 bases lay between the germline ends. CDR1 and CDR2 (germline): LNHDA, SQIVND (reference sequence). The CDR3 spans 13 residues. This receptor was taken from a woman in her twenties or thirties with Graves' hyperthyroidism. The chain links TRBV19 to TRBJ1-1; maybe TRBD1 (5 bases). Sequencing was performed on blood. CDR3 protein: CASSMPGGTEAFF. CDR3 DNA sequence: TGTGCCAGTAGTATGCCCGGGGGCACTGAAGCTTTCTTT.